Shown below are 23 T cell receptor beta chains from a single sample sequenced in a study of blood T cell repertoires in COVID-19. Profiled with immunoSEQ multiplex PCR; TCRdb holds only in-frame clones, not every one. The table shows around 170,000 clones, with about 86% occurring only once. The specimen sequenced was peripheral blood. These receptors came from a man aged 30-40 years with active or convalescent COVID-19.

In this sample, this clone turned up once. This same CDR3 is encoded by further DNA sequences in the sample. This chain joins TRBV6-2 or TRBV6-3 and TRBJ2-3; 7 bases line up with TRBD2. Per germline, CDR1 MNHEY and CDR2 SVGEGT. J gave up 6 bases and V 4 bases, and 7 bases lay outside the gene matches. The CDR3 consists of 14 residues. This CDR3 reads CASSSSGTTDTQYF. CDR3 nucleotides: TGTGCCAGCAGTTCCAGCGGGACCACGGATACGCAGTATTTT.

The chain has TRBV7-6 and TRBJ2-2; possible D gene TRBD2, 5 bases. Germline V gives CDR1 SGHVS, CDR2 FNYEAQ. Trimming left V 0 bases short and J 1 base short, with 6 bases between. CDR3 length equals 15 residues. The CDR3 DNA reads TGTGCCAGCAGCTTAGCGGAGGTGAACACCGGGGAGCTGTTTTTT. Its translation is CASSLAEVNTGELFF.

This clone was seen just once. The V and J genes are TRBV30 and TRBJ1-1; D perhaps matches TRBD1 (6 bases). CDR3 length: 13 residues. The germline gives CDR1 GTSNPN, CDR2 SVGIG (reference sequence). Trimming pared 5 bases from V and 0 bases from J, leaving 10 bases between. CDR3 DNA: TGTGCCTGGGGGGGGCGGTTGAACACTGAAGCTTTCTTT. The encoded protein is CAWGGRLNTEAFF.

The chain employs TRBV11-3 and TRBJ2-3, with D possibly matching TRBD1 (5 bases). The CDR3 has 17 amino acids. With 4 bases removed from V and 2 bases from J, the gap between germline ends came to 19 bases. Germline assignment: CDR1 SGHNT and CDR2 YENEEA. The CDR3 is CASSSTGSLQDTDTQYF. CDR3 coding DNA: TGTGCCAGCAGCTCCACCGGGTCCTTACAGGACACAGATACGCAGTATTTT.

The chain is built from TRBV7-9 and TRBJ2-1, with TRBD2 matching 11 bases. This CDR3 comprises 17 residues. The germline V gene has CDR1 SEHNR and CDR2 FQNEAQ (reference sequence). The V gene end was trimmed by 5 bases and the J gene end by 5 bases; junction bases not matched to a gene: 11. This CDR3 reads CASSAGTSGGGDNEQFF. The DNA of the CDR3 is TGTGCCAGCAGCGCCGGGACTAGCGGTGGCGGGGACAATGAGCAGTTCTTC.

V gene TRBV9 combines with J gene TRBJ1-6; D is ambiguous. This CDR3 region has 15 residues. Per the germline V gene, CDR1 is SGDLS and CDR2 is YYNGEE. Trimming took off 4 bases at V and 3 bases at J, with 11 bases between the two ends. The CDR3: CASSSSGNYNSPLHF. Here the CDR3 DNA reads TGTGCCAGCAGCTCTTCAGGAAACTATAATTCACCCCTCCACTTT.

This clone was seen just once. The gene calls are TRBV30 and TRBJ1-2; D possibly corresponds to TRBD1 (5 bases). The CDR3 sequence is 14 residues long. V was shortened by 3 bases and J by 6 bases, with 17 bases between the two germline ends. Germline CDR1 GTSNPN, CDR2 SVGIG (reference sequence). This chain's CDR3 is CAWSVLGRADGYTF. The CDR3 DNA sequence: TGTGCCTGGAGCGTGCTGGGCAGGGCGGATGGCTACACCTTC.

The chain employs TRBV4-1 and TRBJ2-2, with D possibly being TRBD2 (6 bases). This CDR3 comprises 19 residues. Trimming left V 1 base short and J 7 bases short, with 25 bases between. Germline V gene data show CDR1 as MGHRA and CDR2 as YSYEKL. In nucleotides, the CDR3 is TGCGCCAGCAGCCAAGTCGCTTTCGAGGCGGGGCAGGAAGGCGGGGAGCTGTTTTTT. This sequence encodes CASSQVAFEAGQEGGELFF.

The rearrangement uses TRBV7-9 and TRBJ2-1, with 9 bases matching TRBD2. CDR1 is SEHNR, CDR2 FQNEAQ, per germline (reference sequence). Trimming removed 5 bases from V and 7 bases from J; junction bases left unmatched: 18. This CDR3 spans 18 amino acids. The CDR3 is CASSPSPIQLAGWNEQFF. The CDR3 DNA reads as TGTGCCAGCAGCCCGAGTCCTATTCAACTAGCGGGCTGGAATGAGCAGTTCTTC. The whole variable domain, filled in from reference TRBV7-9 and TRBJ2-1, reads DTGVSQNPRHKITKRGQNVTFRCDPISEHNRLYWYRQTLGQGPEFLTYFQNEAQLEKSRLLSDRFSAERPKGSFSTLEIQRTEQGDSAMYLCASSPSPIQLAGWNEQFFGPGTRLTVL.

The rearrangement joins TRBV28 to TRBJ2-3, with D possibly TRBD2 on 6 matching bases. The length of the CDR3 is 13 residues. The V and J ends lost 5 bases and 6 bases respectively, with 12 bases between them. Germline V gives CDR1 MDHEN, CDR2 SYDVKM. Written as DNA, the CDR3 is TGTGCCAGCAGTACCGAGCGGGTTGATACGCAGTATTTT. It encodes CASSTERVDTQYF.

The genes are TRBV24-1 and TRBJ2-1; no reliable D call. The V end was cut by 6 bases, the J end by 0 bases, with 11 bases between. The germline V gene has CDR1 KGHDR and CDR2 SFDVKD. The CDR3 contains 15 residues. The CDR3 spells CATSRAASSYNEQFF. CDR3 nucleotide sequence: TGTGCCACCAGTCGAGCAGCTAGCTCCTACAATGAGCAGTTCTTC.

The chain uses TRBV28 and TRBJ1-2, with D perhaps matching TRBD1 (6 bases). Trimming removed 6 bases from V and 6 bases from J, with 17 bases in between. Germline V gives CDR1 MDHEN, CDR2 SYDVKM. The CDR3 spans 14 residues. Here the CDR3 reads CASSPSPTGHGYTF. The CDR3 coding sequence is TGTGCCAGCAGCCCAAGTCCGACAGGACATGGCTACACCTTC.

V gene TRBV10-3 combines with J gene TRBJ1-2; D remains ambiguous. Trimming stripped 6 bases from V and 2 bases from J, with 13 bases between. Germline loops: CDR1 ENHRY, CDR2 SYGVKD. CDR3 length equals 14 residues. CDR3 residues: CAISSSGLNYGYTF. The DNA of the CDR3 is TGTGCCATCAGCTCCAGCGGCCTCAACTATGGCTACACCTTC.

This clone appeared once. The chain joins TRBV2 to TRBJ1-4; weak D call: TRBD1 (5 bases). Trimming cost V 3 bases and J 4 bases, with 12 bases left between them. The CDR3 consists of 15 residues. CDR1 is SNHLY, CDR2 FYNNEI, per germline. CDR3 protein: CASSDDGGGNEKLFF. The DNA of the CDR3 is TGTGCCAGCAGTGATGACGGGGGAGGTAATGAAAAACTGTTTTTT.

This chain connects TRBV4-1 to TRBJ1-5, with a tentative D call TRBD1 (5 bases). Germline loops: CDR1 MGHRA, CDR2 YSYEKL. Trimming removed 3 bases at V and 2 bases at J, with 14 bases between. The CDR3 has 16 residues. The CDR3 reads CASSHGPAGGNQPQHF. Written as DNA, the CDR3 is TGCGCCAGCAGCCATGGACCCGCGGGGGGCAATCAGCCCCAGCATTTT.

The chain employs TRBV19 and TRBJ2-1; TRBD2 matches at 12 bases. Per germline, CDR1 LNHDA and CDR2 SQIVND (reference sequence). CDR3 length: 15 amino acids. With V trimmed by 4 bases and J by 8 bases, 6 bases remained unmatched. CDR3 loop: CASSTTSGSVDEQFF. In DNA form, the CDR3 reads TGTGCCAGTAGTACGACTAGCGGGAGTGTGGATGAGCAGTTCTTC.

Concerning this clone: One end of the junction does not line up with germline, which may come from a read error. CDR3 sequence reads: CASSLGGPTGTSGSSVF. The CDR3 DNA reads as TGTGCCAGCAGCTTGGGAGGGCCGACCGGGACTAGCGGGAGTTCAGTCTTC. V is TRBV5-4 and J is TRBJ2-4; TRBD2 agrees at 14 bases. The CDR3 has 17 residues. The germline V gene encodes CDR1 SGHNT and CDR2 YYREEE (reference sequence).

The rearrangement links TRBV15 to TRBJ2-1; D may be TRBD1 (5 bases). V dropped 7 bases and J dropped 7 bases, with 14 bases sitting between them. Germline CDR1 is LNHNV and CDR2 is YYDKDF (reference sequence). This CDR3 comprises 13 residues. CDR3 loop: CATMTYGANEQFF. CDR3 nucleotides: TGTGCCACCATGACGTATGGGGCTAATGAGCAGTTCTTC.

The chain is built from TRBV30 and TRBJ2-3; possibly TRBD1 for D (6 bases). Germline V lookup: CDR1 GTSNPN, CDR2 SVGIG (reference sequence). Trimming left V 5 bases short and J 5 bases short, with 14 bases between. The CDR3 is made up of 13 amino acids. The CDR3 bases are TGTGCCTGGCTCACAGGGTCGCTAGATACGCAGTATTTT. This gives the protein CAWLTGSLDTQYF.

This chain links TRBV7-8 with TRBJ1-3; TRBD1 matches 7 bases. V was clipped by 6 bases and J by 4 bases; unmatched bases: 9. Germline assignment: CDR1 SGHVS and CDR2 FQNEAQ. CDR3 length equals 15 residues. CDR3 protein: CASSPFEGAGNTIYF. The CDR3 bases are TGTGCCAGCAGTCCCTTTGAGGGGGCGGGAAACACCATATATTTT.

This CDR3 reads CAWSVQGSYGYTF. The CDR3 DNA reads as TGTGCCTGGAGTGTACAGGGGAGCTATGGCTACACCTTC. V usage is TRBV30 and J usage is TRBJ1-2, with 7 bases fitting TRBD1. In germline, CDR1 is GTSNPN, CDR2 SVGIG (reference sequence). This CDR3 has 13 residues. After removal of 0 bases from V and 4 bases from J, the junction contained 2 bases not matched to a gene.

This chain joins TRBV27 and TRBJ1-1; 8 bases are shared with TRBD1. Trimming cost V 3 bases and J 1 base; bases outside gene matches: 4. This CDR3 comprises 15 residues. CDR1 and CDR2 from the germline V gene are MNHEY and SMNVEV (reference sequence). In DNA form, the CDR3 reads TGTGCCAGCAGTTTTTCGACAGGGGCGAACACTGAAGCTTTCTTT. Protein: CASSFSTGANTEAFF.

CDR3 DNA: TGTGCCAGCAGCTTGGGGGGCAGTAATTACTATGGCTACACCTTC. This gives the protein CASSLGGSNYYGYTF. The chain joins TRBV5-4 to TRBJ1-2; D is possibly TRBD1 (5 bases). The V and J ends lost 0 bases and 3 bases respectively, with 12 bases between them. The germline V gene encodes CDR1 SGHNT and CDR2 YYREEE (reference sequence). There are 15 residues in the CDR3.